The entry that follows covers one T cell receptor (beta chain) sequence. This record comes from a study of blood T cell repertoires in COVID-19. At the level of the study: The United States, Italy and Spain provided the acute and convalescent COVID-19 samples. T cells, B-cell-depleted T cells, or PBMCs supplied cDNA or gDNA.

How the authors handled the data: For nucleated cells, counts were estimated from reference gene primer amplification. Some clones are missing from TCRdb's copy, which holds only in-frame ones; the method was immunoSEQ multiplex PCR. The V and J calls and clone size are taken from that table; D and trimming were inferred from the DNA. The profile shows roughly 140,000 clones, approximately 80% of them singletons. V was trimmed by 3 bases and J by 7 bases, leaving 19 bases between them. This CDR3 is built from 15 residues. CDR1 and CDR2 (germline): LNHNV, YYDKDF (reference sequence). The TCR comes from an elderly woman in a cohort sampled during active or convalescent COVID-19. This rearrangement joins TRBV15 to TRBJ2-7; tentative D call: TRBD1 (6 bases). Source material: peripheral blood. CDR3 nucleotides: TGTGCCACCAGCAGCAACAGGGTTAGCCCTGGGGAGCAGTACTTC. This codes for CATSSNRVSPGEQYF.